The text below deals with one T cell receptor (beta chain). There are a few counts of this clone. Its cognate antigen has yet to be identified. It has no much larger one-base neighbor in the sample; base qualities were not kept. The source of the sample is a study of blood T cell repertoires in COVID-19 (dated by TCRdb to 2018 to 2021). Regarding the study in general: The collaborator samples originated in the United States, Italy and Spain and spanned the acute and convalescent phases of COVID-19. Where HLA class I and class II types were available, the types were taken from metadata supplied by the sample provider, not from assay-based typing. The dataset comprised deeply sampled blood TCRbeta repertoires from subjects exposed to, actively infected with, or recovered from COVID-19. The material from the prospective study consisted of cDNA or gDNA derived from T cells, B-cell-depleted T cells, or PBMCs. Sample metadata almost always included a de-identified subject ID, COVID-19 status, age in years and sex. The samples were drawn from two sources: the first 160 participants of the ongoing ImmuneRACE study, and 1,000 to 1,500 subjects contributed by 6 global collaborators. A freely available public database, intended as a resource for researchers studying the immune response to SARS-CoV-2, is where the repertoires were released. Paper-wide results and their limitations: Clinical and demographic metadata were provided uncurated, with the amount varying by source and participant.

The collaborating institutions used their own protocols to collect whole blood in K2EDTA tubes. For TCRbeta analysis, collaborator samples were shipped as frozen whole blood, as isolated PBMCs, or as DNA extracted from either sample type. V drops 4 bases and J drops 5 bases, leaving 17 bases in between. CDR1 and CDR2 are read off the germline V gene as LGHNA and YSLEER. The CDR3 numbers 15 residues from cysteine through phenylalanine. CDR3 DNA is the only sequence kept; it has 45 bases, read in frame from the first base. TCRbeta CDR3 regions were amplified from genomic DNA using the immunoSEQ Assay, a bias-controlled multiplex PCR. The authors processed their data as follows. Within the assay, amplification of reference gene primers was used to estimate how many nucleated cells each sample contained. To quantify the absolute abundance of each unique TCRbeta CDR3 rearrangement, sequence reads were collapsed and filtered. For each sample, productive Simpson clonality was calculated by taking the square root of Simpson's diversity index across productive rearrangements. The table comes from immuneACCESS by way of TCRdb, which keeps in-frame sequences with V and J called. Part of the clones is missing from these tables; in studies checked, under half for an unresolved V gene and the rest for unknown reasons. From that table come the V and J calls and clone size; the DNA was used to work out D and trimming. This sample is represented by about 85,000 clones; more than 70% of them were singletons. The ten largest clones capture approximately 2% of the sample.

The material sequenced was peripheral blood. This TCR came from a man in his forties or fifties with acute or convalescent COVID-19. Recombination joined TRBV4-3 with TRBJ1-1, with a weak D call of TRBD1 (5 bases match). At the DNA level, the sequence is TGCGCCAGCAGCCGTCACAGGAGCGTCGGGACTGAAGCTTTCTTT. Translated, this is CASSRHRSVGTEAFF.